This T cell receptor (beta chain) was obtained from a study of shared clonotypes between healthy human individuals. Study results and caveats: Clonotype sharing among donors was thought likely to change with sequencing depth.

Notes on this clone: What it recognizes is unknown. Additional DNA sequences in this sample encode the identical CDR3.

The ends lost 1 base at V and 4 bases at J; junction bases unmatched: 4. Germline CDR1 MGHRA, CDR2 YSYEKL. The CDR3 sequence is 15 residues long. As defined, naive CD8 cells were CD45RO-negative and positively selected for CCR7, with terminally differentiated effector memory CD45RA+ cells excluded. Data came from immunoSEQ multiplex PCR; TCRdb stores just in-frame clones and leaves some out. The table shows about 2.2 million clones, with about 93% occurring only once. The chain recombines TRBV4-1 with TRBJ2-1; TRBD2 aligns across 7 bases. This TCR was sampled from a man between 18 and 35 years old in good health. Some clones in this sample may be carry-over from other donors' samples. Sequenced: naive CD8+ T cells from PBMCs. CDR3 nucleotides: TGCGCCAGCAGCCAAGGTCCTAGCGGTTACAATGAGCAGTTCTTC. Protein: CASSQGPSGYNEQFF.